This T cell receptor (beta chain) was identified in a study of blood T cell repertoires in COVID-19. Study-wide background: Samples taken during acute and convalescent COVID-19 were collected in the United States, Italy and Spain. PBMCs, B-cell-depleted T cells, or T cells were the source of the cDNA or gDNA that made up the material.

In the authors' methods: Amplification of reference gene primers provided the estimated nucleated cell counts. Generated by immunoSEQ multiplex PCR, the TCRdb table keeps only in-frame clones and is missing some. D and trimming come from the DNA, and the V and J calls and clone size come from that table. The sample shows about 13,000 clones, around 83% of them seen only once. The CDR3 is 14 residues long. V was cut by 0 bases and J by 4 bases, with 10 bases left in between. Germline loops: CDR1 MNHEY, CDR2 SVGEGT. The sample comprised peripheral blood. The receptor was isolated from a man in his forties with active or convalescent COVID-19. This chain joins TRBV6-2 or TRBV6-3 and TRBJ2-7, with a weak D call TRBD2 (6 bases). This CDR3 is CASSYSPGVYEQYF. Here the CDR3 DNA reads TGTGCCAGCAGTTACTCGCCGGGAGTATACGAGCAGTACTTC.